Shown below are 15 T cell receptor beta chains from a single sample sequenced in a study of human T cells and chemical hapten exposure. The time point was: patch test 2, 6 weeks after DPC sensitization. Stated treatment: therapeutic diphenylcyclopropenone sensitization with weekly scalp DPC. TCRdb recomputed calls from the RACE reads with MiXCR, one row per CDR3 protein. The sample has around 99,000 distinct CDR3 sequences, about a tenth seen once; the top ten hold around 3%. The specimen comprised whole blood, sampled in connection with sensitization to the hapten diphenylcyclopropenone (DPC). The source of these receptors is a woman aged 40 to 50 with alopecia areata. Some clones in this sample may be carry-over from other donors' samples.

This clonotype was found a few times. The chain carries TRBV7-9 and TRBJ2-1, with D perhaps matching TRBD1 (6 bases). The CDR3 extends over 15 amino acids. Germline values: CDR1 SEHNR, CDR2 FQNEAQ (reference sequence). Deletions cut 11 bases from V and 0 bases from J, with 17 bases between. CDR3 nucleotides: TGTGCCCTCAGGGGAGACCCTAACTCCTACAATGAGCAGTTCTTC. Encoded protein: CALRGDPNSYNEQFF. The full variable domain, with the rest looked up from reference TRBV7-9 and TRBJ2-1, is DTGVSQNPRHKITKRGQNVTFRCDPISEHNRLYWYRQTLGQGPEFLTYFQNEAQLEKSRLLSDRFSAERPKGSFSTLEIQRTEQGDSAMYLCALRGDPNSYNEQFFGPGTRLTVL.

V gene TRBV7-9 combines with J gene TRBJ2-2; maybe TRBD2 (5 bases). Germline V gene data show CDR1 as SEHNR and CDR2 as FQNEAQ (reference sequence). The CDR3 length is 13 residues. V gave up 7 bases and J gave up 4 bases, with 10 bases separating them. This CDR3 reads CASTPTSTGELFF. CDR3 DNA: TGTGCCAGCACCCCCACTAGCACCGGGGAGCTGTTTTTT.

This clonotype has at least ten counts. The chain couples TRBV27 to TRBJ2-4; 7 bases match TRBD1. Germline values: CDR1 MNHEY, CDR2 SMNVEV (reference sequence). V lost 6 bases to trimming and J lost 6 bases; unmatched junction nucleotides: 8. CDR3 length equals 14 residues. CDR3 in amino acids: CASRNARDRNIQYF. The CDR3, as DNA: TGTGCCAGCAGGAACGCCCGGGACAGAAACATTCAGTACTTC.

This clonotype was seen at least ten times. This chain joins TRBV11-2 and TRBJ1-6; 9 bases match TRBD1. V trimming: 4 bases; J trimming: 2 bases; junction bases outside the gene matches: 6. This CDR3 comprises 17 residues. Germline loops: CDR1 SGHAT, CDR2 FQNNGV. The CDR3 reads CASSSWTGVPYNSPLHF. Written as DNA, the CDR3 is TGTGCCAGCAGCTCTTGGACAGGGGTTCCCTATAATTCACCCCTCCACTTT.

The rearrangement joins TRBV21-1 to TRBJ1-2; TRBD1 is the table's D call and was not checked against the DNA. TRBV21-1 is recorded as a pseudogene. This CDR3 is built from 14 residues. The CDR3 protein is CASSNGGPVYGYTF. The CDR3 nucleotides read TGTGCCAGCAGCAATGGGGGGCCGGTATATGGCTACACCTTC.

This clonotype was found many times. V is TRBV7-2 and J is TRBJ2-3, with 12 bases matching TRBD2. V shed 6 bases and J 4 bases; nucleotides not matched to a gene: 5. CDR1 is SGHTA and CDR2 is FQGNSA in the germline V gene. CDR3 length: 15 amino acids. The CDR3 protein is CASSRTSGEADTQYF. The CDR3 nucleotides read TGTGCCAGCAGTCGGACTAGCGGGGAGGCAGATACGCAGTATTTT. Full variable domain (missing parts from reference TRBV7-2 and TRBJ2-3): GAGVSQSPSNKVTEKGKDVELRCDPISGHTALYWYRQSLGQGLEFLIYFQGNSAPDKSGLPSDRFSAERTGGSVSTLTIQRTQQEDSAVYLCASSRTSGEADTQYFGPGTRLTVL.

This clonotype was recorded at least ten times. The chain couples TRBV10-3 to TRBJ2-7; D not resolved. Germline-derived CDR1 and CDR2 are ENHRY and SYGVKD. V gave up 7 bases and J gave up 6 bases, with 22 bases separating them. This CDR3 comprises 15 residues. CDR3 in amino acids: CAIKVRPDLSSEQYF. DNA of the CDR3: TGTGCCATCAAGGTACGGCCCGACCTCTCATCCGAGCAGTACTTC.

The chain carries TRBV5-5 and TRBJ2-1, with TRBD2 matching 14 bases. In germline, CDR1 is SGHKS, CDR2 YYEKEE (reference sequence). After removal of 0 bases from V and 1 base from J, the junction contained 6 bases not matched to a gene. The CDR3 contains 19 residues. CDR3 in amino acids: CASSLVGTSGGYSYNEQFF. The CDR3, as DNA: TGTGCCAGCAGCTTGGTTGGGACTAGCGGGGGCTATTCCTACAATGAGCAGTTCTTC.

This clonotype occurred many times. This CDR3 reads CASSQPPAYEQYF. As DNA, the CDR3 is TGCGCCAGCAGCCAACCTCCAGCCTACGAGCAGTACTTC. The gene calls are TRBV4-1 and TRBJ2-7; D is uncertain. The CDR3 totals 13 residues. Per the germline V gene, CDR1 is MGHRA and CDR2 is YSYEKL. V shed 2 bases and J shed 2 bases, with 7 bases lying between them.

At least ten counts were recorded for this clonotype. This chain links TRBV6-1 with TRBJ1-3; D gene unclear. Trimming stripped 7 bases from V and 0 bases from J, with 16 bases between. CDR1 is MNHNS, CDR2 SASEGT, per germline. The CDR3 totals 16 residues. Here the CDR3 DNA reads TGTGCCAGCACCGGGTGGACGGCAGGCTCTGGAAACACCATATATTTT. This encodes CASTGWTAGSGNTIYF.

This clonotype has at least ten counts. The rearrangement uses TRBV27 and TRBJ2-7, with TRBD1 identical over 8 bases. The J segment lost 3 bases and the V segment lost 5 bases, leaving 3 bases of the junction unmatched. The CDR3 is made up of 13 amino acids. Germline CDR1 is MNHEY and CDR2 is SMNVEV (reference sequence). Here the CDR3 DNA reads TGTGCCAGCAGTCCGGGGACAGGCTACGAGCAGTACTTC. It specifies CASSPGTGYEQYF.

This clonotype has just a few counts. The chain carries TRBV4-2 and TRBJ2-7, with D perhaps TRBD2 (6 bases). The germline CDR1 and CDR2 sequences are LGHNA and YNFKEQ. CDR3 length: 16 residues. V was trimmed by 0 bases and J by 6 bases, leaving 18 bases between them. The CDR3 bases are TGTGCCAGCAGCCAAGACCCCGGGGGAGGTACGGGCGAGCAGTACTTC. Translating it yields CASSQDPGGGTGEQYF.

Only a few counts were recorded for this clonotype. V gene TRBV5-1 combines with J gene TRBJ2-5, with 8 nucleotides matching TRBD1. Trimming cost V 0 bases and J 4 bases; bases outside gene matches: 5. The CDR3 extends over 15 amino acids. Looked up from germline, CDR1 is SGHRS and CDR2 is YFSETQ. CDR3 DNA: TGCGCCAGCAGCTTGGCGGGACAGGTCCCAGAGACCCAGTACTTC. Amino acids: CASSLAGQVPETQYF.

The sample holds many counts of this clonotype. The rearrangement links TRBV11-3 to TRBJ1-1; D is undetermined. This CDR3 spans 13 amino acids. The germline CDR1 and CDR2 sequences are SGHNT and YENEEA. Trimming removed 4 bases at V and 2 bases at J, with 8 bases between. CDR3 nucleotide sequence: TGTGCCAGCAGCTCCCCGGGTAACACTGAAGCTTTCTTT. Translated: CASSSPGNTEAFF.

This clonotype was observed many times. The CDR3 loop is CASSYVGRGNTIYF. The CDR3 DNA follows: TGTGCCAGCAGTTACGTCGGCAGAGGAAACACCATATATTTT. V and J are TRBV6-2 or TRBV6-3 and TRBJ1-3; D not certain. CDR1 and CDR2 (germline): MNHEY, SVGEGT. The length of the CDR3 is 14 residues. V lost 2 bases and J 4 bases, leaving 9 bases between the germline ends.